Listed below are T cell receptor beta chains from one sample, sequenced in a study of T cell clonotyping in hematopoietic cell transplantation. Sequencing used immunoSEQ multiplex PCR; TCRdb keeps in-frame clones, though not all of them. In the table there are some 9,300 clones, about 75% of which are singletons. Sequenced material: PBMCs, taken 180 days after allogeneic stem cell transplant. The source is a male patient between 40 and 49 years old who had an allogeneic stem cell transplant from a related donor, so the T cells may come from the graft donor. Some clones in this sample may be carry-over from other donors' samples. The CDR3 runs from the conserved cysteine through the conserved F or W. A D gene is named only where the DNA matches it firmly. Clone size is stated in some rows and not others, as once, few, many or a class when expanded.

abundance	v_gene	len	d_gene	j_gene	CDR3nt	CDR3aa
NA	TRBV28	16	NA	TRBJ1-2	TGTGCCAGCAGTCGCCCGGTTCGGACGGGGTATGAGGGCTACACCTTC	CASSRPVRTGYEGYTF
NA	TRBV5-1	14	NA	TRBJ2-7	TGCGCCAGCAGCTTGGCTTTATCGGGCTACGAGCAGTACTTC	CASSLALSGYEQYF
NA	TRBV4-3	16	NA	TRBJ2-5	TGCGCCAGCAGCCCTATAGGGATGGCGGGCCAAGAGACCCAGTACTTC	CASSPIGMAGQETQYF
NA	TRBV30	14	TRBD2	TRBJ2-3	TGTGCCTGGGGGCGGCTAGCGGTAACAGATACGCAGTATTTT	CAWGRLAVTDTQYF
NA	TRBV18	13	NA	TRBJ2-7	TGTGCCAGCTCACCAAGCTACTTCTACGAGCAGTACTTC	CASSPSYFYEQYF
NA	TRBV5-6	13	NA	TRBJ2-5	TGTGCCAGCAGCTTGAGTCAGCAAGAGACCCAGTACTTC	CASSLSQQETQYF
NA	TRBV2	19	TRBD2	TRBJ2-5	TGTGCCAGCAGGGCCAGGTGGCTAGCGGGGGGGCGGCATCAAGAGACCCAGTACTTC	CASRARWLAGGRHQETQYF
NA	TRBV9	15	NA	TRBJ1-4	TGTGCCAGCAGCGTAGGAAGCACCTGGGGCGAAAAACTGTTTTTT	CASSVGSTWGEKLFF
few	TRBV6-4	13	NA	TRBJ1-4	TGTGCCAGCAACAGGGCGTGGAATGAAAAACTGTTTTTT	CASNRAWNEKLFF
NA	TRBV30	16	NA	TRBJ1-2	TGTGCCTGGAGTGGGGGGCCGGGGCTCTCTAACTATGGCTACACCTTC	CAWSGGPGLSNYGYTF
once	TRBV5-6	13	NA	TRBJ1-1	TGTGCCAGCAGCTGGGAACAGAACACTGAAGCTTTCTTT	CASSWEQNTEAFF
NA	TRBV27	13	NA	TRBJ2-3	TGTGCCAGCAGTTTAGGGGTCACAGATACGCAGTATTTT	CASSLGVTDTQYF
NA	TRBV15	16	NA	TRBJ1-4	TGTGCCACCAGCAGAGCTACGACAGTCCCTAATGAAAAACTGTTTTTT	CATSRATTVPNEKLFF
NA	TRBV11-2	13	NA	TRBJ2-3	TGTGCCAGCAGCTTAGGGGTACCAGATACGCAGTATTTT	CASSLGVPDTQYF
NA	TRBV5-6	17	TRBD1	TRBJ2-2	TGTGCCAGCAGCTTGGGGGCGACAGGGGGGAACACCGGGGAGCTGTTTTTT	CASSLGATGGNTGELFF
NA	TRBV9	15	TRBD2	TRBJ2-1	TGTGCCAGCAGCCCGGGGGGGTCCACCTACAATGAGCAGTTCTTC	CASSPGGSTYNEQFF
few	TRBV10-3	15	NA	TRBJ1-5	TGTGCCATCAGTGAGTCAAACAGAATTAATCAGCCCCAGCATTTT	CAISESNRINQPQHF
NA	TRBV4-3	19	TRBD2	TRBJ2-5	TGCGCCAGCAGCCTACAAGCGGCGAGCGGGGGGGCCTACGGGGAGACCCAGTACTTC	CASSLQAASGGAYGETQYF